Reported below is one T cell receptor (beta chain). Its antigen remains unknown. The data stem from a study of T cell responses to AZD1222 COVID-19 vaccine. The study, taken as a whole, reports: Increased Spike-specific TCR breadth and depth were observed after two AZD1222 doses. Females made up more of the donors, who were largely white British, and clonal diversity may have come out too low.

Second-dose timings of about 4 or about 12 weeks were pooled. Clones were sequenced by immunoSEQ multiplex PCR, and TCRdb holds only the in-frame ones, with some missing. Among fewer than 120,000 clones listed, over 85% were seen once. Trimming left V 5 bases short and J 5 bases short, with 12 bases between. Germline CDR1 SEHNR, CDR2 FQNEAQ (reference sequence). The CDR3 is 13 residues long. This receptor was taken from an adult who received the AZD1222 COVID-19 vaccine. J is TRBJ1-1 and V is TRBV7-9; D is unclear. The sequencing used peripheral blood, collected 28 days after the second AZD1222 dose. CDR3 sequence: CASSHDYPTEAFF. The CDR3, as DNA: TGTGCCAGCAGCCATGACTACCCTACTGAAGCTTTCTTT.